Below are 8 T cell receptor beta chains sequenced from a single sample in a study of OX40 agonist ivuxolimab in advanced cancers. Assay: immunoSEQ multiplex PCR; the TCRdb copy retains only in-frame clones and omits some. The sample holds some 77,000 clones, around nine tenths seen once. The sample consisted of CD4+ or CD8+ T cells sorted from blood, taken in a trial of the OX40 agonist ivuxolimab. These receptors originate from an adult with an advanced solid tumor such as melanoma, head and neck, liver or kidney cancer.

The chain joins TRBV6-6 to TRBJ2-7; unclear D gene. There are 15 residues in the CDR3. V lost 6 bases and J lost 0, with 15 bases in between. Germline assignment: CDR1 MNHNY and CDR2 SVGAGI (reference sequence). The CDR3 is CASSPGRLSSYEQYF. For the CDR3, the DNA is TGTGCCAGCAGCCCTGGACGTCTGAGCTCCTACGAGCAGTACTTC.

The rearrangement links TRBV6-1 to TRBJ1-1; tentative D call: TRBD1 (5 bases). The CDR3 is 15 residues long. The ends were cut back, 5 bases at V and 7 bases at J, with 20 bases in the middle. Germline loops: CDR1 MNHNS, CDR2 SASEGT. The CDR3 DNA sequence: TGTGCCAGCAGTCAACCGATGGGGGGAATCGGTGAAGCTTTCTTT. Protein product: CASSQPMGGIGEAFF.

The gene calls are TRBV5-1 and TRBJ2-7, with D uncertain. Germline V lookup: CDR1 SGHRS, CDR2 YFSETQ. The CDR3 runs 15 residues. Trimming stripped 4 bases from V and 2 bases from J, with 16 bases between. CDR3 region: CASSLQELATYEQYF. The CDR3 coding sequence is TGCGCCAGCAGCCTGCAGGAGTTGGCCACCTACGAGCAGTACTTC.

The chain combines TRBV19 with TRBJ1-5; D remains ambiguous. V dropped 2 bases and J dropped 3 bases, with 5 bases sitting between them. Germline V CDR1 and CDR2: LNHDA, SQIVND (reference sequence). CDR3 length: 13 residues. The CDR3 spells CASSIQVNQPQHF. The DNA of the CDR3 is TGTGCCAGTAGTATACAGGTCAATCAGCCCCAGCATTTT.

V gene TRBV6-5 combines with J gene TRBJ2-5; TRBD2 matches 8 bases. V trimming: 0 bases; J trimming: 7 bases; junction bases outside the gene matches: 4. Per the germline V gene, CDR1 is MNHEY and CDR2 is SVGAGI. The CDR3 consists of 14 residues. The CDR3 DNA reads TGTGCCAGCAGTTACTCGATCGGGGGGGGGACCCAGTACTTC. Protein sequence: CASSYSIGGGTQYF.

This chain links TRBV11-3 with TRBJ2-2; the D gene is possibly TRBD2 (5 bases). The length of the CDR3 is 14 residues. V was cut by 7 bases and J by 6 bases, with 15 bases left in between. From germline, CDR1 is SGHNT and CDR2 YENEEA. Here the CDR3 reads CASNPEGYPGELFF. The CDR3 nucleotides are TGTGCCAGCAACCCCGAGGGCTACCCCGGGGAGCTGTTTTTT.

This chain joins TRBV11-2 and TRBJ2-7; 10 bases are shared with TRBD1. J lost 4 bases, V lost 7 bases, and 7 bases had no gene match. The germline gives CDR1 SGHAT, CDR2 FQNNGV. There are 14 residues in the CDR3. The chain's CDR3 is CASTMGQGSYEQYF. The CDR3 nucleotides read TGTGCCAGCACCATGGGACAGGGGTCTTACGAGCAGTACTTC.

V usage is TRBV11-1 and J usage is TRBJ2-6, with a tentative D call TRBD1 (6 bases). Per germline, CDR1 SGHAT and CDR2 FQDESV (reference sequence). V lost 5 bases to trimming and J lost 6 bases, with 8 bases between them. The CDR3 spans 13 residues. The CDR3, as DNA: TGTGCCAGCAGCCCAGGGGAGGCCAACGTCCTGACTTTC. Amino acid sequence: CASSPGEANVLTF.